This T cell receptor (beta chain) derives from a study of blood T cell repertoires in COVID-19. This CDR3 region has 15 residues. Germline V CDR1 and CDR2: SGHTA, FQGNSA. Unmatched junction bases numbered 4, after V lost 5 bases and J lost 0 bases. Generated by immunoSEQ multiplex PCR, the TCRdb table keeps only in-frame clones and is missing some. The profile shows approximately 340,000 clones, around four fifths of them singletons. This receptor was identified in a man in his thirties or forties with active or convalescent COVID-19. The V gene is TRBV7-2, the J gene TRBJ1-5, with 7 bases that match TRBD1. Material for sequencing was peripheral blood. CDR3 DNA: TGTGCCAGCAGCGTAACAGGGGTTAGCAATCAGCCCCAGCATTTT. Its protein is CASSVTGVSNQPQHF.